The 5 T cell receptor beta chains listed next were all sequenced from one sample in a study of cytomegalovirus exposure and HLA in healthy donors. It was with 60 Vbeta and 13 Jbeta primers that the PCR ran. Here immunoSEQ multiplex PCR was the method, and the copy in TCRdb shows in-frame clones only, minus some. The sample yields 150,000 to 200,000 clones, roughly 79% seen once. The sample taken for sequencing was PBMCs. These receptors came from a woman between 35 and 50 years old in good health and CMV-seronegative.

This sequence joins TRBV2 and TRBJ1-2; 9 bases are shared with TRBD1. Germline CDR1 reads SNHLY; CDR2 reads FYNNEI. There are 14 residues in the CDR3. Unmatched junction bases numbered 7, after V lost 7 bases and J lost 4 bases. The DNA for the CDR3 is TGTGCCAGCACCGTACAGGGGGCGAGCTATGGCTACACCTTC. This sequence encodes CASTVQGASYGYTF.

The rearrangement joins TRBV2 to TRBJ1-5, with 10 bases that match TRBD1. Germline CDR1 and CDR2: SNHLY and FYNNEI. J gave up 5 bases and V 4 bases, and 2 bases lay outside the gene matches. The CDR3 runs 14 residues. The CDR3 protein is CASSGGTGDQPQHF. The CDR3 coding sequence is TGTGCCAGCAGTGGGGGGACAGGGGATCAGCCCCAGCATTTT.

The rearrangement uses TRBV1 and TRBJ2-1; TRBD2, the table's D call, lacks a check against the DNA. TRBV1 is a recognized pseudogene. CDR3 length equals 17 residues. The CDR3 sequence: CTSSHHLSRSSYNEQFF. CDR3 bases: TGCACCAGCAGCCACCATCTATCGAGGAGCTCCTACAATGAGCAGTTCTTC.

The chain couples TRBV30 to TRBJ2-3, with TRBD2 identical over 13 bases. The CDR3 runs 16 residues. J was trimmed by 1 base and V by 6 bases; bases with no gene match: 7. In germline, CDR1 is GTSNPN, CDR2 SVGIG (reference sequence). In nucleotides, the CDR3 is TGTGCCTGTGCACTAGCGGGAGGGCGGGGCACAGATACGCAGTATTTT. Translating gives CACALAGGRGTDTQYF.

The V call is TRBV18, the J call TRBJ2-7; 8 bases fit TRBD2. J lost 0 bases, V lost 3 bases, and 4 bases had no gene match. The CDR3 covers 15 residues. In germline, CDR1 is KGHSH, CDR2 LQKENI. CDR3 DNA: TGTGCCAGCTCACCGGGACTAGACGACTCCTACGAGCAGTACTTC. Protein product: CASSPGLDDSYEQYF.